Shown below are 21 T cell receptor beta chains from a single sample sequenced in a study of T cells in Graves' hyperthyroidism and ophthalmopathy. RNA transcripts yielded amplified TCR beta CDR3 regions. The HTBI primer set was used in a first-round RT-PCR of the TCR CDR3. TCRdb ran MiXCR on the multiplex PCR reads and lists one entry per CDR3 protein. The table records 480,000 or so distinct CDR3 sequences, approximately 48% of them present only once. Input material: peripheral blood or thyroid tissue (not recorded which). Receptors were obtained from an adult woman with Graves' disease, either hyperthyroidism or ophthalmopathy (not recorded which).

This chain links TRBV10-3 with TRBJ1-2; tentative D call: TRBD1 (5 bases). The germline V gene encodes CDR1 ENHRY and CDR2 SYGVKD. This CDR3 has 15 amino acids. V lost 7 bases and J lost 2, with 17 bases in between. CDR3 region: CAITEGLIKNYGYTF. CDR3 DNA: TGTGCCATCACCGAGGGGCTTATTAAGAACTATGGCTACACCTTC.

The gene calls are TRBV10-3 and TRBJ2-5, with 9 bases fitting TRBD1. J gave up 0 bases and V 5 bases, and 7 bases lay outside the gene matches. This CDR3 has 16 residues. The germline CDR1 and CDR2 sequences are ENHRY and SYGVKD. The CDR3 loop reads CAISPTTGGYQETQYF. CDR3 in DNA: TGTGCCATCAGTCCAACGACAGGGGGATACCAAGAGACCCAGTACTTC.

To note about this clonotype: Mismatch with germline at one junction end may stem from a read error. This rearrangement joins TRBV7-8 to TRBJ2-5; D uncertain. Germline V gene lookup returns CDR1 SGHVS and CDR2 FQNEAQ. The CDR3 runs 14 residues. CDR3 nucleotides: TGTGCTAGCAGCTTCTTCTTGTTAACCGAGACCCAGTACTTC. Translated, it gives CASSFFLLTETQYF. Variable domain in full (rest from reference TRBV7-8 and TRBJ2-5): GAGVSQSPRYKVAKRGQDVALRCDPISGHVSLFWYQQALGQGPEFLTYFQNEAQLDKSGLPSDRFFAERPEGSVSTLKIQRTQQEDSAVYLCASSFFLLTETQYFGPGTRLLVL.

The chain carries TRBV9 and TRBJ2-5, with TRBD2 matching 7 bases. The CDR3 is 19 amino acids. Germline V gene lookup returns CDR1 SGDLS and CDR2 YYNGEE. The trim removed 2 bases at V and 4 bases at J, leaving 20 bases unmatched. The CDR3 reads CASSVRLAENTGEPETQYF. CDR3 DNA sequence: TGTGCCAGCAGCGTCAGACTAGCCGAGAACACCGGGGAGCCAGAGACCCAGTACTTC. Based on the CDR3 plus reference TRBV9 and TRBJ2-5, the full variable domain is DSGVTQTPKHLITATGQRVTLRCSPRSGDLSVYWYQQSLDQGLQFLIQYYNGEERAKGNILERFSAQQFPDLHSELNLSSLELGDSALYFCASSVRLAENTGEPETQYFGPGTRLLVL.

The chain uses TRBV25-1 and TRBJ1-2; 8 nucleotides agree with TRBD1. The CDR3 has 14 amino acids. Germline V gene sequence: CDR1 MGHDK, CDR2 SYGVNS. V was pared by 4 bases and J by 2 bases, with 3 bases of the junction left unmatched. CDR3 in amino acids: CASSAWTGNYGYTF. CDR3 in DNA: TGTGCCAGCAGTGCATGGACAGGGAACTATGGCTACACCTTC.

This clonotype was recorded a few times. V and J are TRBV29-1 and TRBJ1-2; possibly TRBD1 for D (6 bases). V lost 7 bases and J lost 4, with 16 bases in between. In germline, CDR1 is SQVTM, CDR2 ANQGSEA. CDR3 length equals 13 residues. CDR3 DNA sequence: TGCAGCGCCCGAGGGACATCCGGCTATGGCTACACCTTC. It specifies CSARGTSGYGYTF.

The chain joins TRBV20-1 to TRBJ2-6; D gene uncertain. This CDR3 has 12 amino acids. Looked up from germline, CDR1 is DFQATT and CDR2 is SNEGSKA (reference sequence). Trimming shortened V by 5 bases and J by 5 bases, and 7 bases separated the two germline ends. CDR3 in DNA: TGCAGTGCTTCCTACCGGGCCAACGTCCTGACTTTC. Its translation: CSASYRANVLTF.

The chain employs TRBV10-2 and TRBJ1-2, with TRBD1 as a possible D gene (6 bases). The CDR3 contains 16 residues. Germline CDR1 is WSHSY and CDR2 is SAAADI. V shed 6 bases and J shed 4 bases, with 21 bases lying between them. CDR3 sequence reads: CASSGGSQMGLYGYTF. CDR3 DNA: TGCGCCAGCAGCGGGGGCAGCCAGATGGGACTCTATGGCTACACCTTC.

The chain links TRBV9 to TRBJ2-7; D possibly corresponds to TRBD2 (6 bases). The CDR3 length is 14 residues. Germline values: CDR1 SGDLS, CDR2 YYNGEE. Trimming took off 3 bases at V and 2 bases at J, with 12 bases between the two ends. CDR3 bases: TGTGCCAGCAGCGAGAGCGGGCAGGCCTACGAGCAGTACTTC. Translation gives CASSESGQAYEQYF.

In regard to this clonotype: Just one base apart from a much larger clone, this may be a read error. The V call is TRBV14, the J call TRBJ1-3; D not resolved. The CDR3 is 11 residues long. Germline V CDR1 and CDR2: SGHDN, FVKESK. The CDR3 DNA follows: TGTGCCAGCGGCCAAGACATCTCTCTGTATTTT. This codes for CASGQDISLYF.

CDR3 sequence reads: CASSSSPRTYEQYF. The DNA of the CDR3 is TGTGCCAGCAGCTCATCACCGAGGACCTACGAGCAGTACTTC. This chain links TRBV7-2 with TRBJ2-7; D ambiguous. V was trimmed by 4 bases and J by 2 bases, leaving 12 bases between them. The germline CDR1 and CDR2 sequences are SGHTA and FQGNSA. The CDR3 has 14 amino acids.

This sequence joins TRBV7-9 and TRBJ1-6, with 10 bases matching TRBD1. Germline V gene sequence: CDR1 SEHNR, CDR2 FQNEAQ (reference sequence). The CDR3 has 16 residues. J gave up 8 bases and V 1 base, and 5 bases lay outside the gene matches. The CDR3: CASSLETGGADSPLHF. The CDR3 DNA follows: TGTGCCAGCAGCTTAGAGACAGGGGGCGCGGATTCACCCCTCCACTTT.

This clonotype was counted many times. V is TRBV5-1 and J is TRBJ2-5; TRBD1 aligns across 8 bases. This CDR3 spans 14 amino acids. Germline lookup yields CDR1 SGHRS and CDR2 YFSETQ. Trimming at V came to 0 bases and at J to 3 bases, leaving 1 base not matched to a gene. The DNA for the CDR3 is TGCGCCAGCAGCTTGGACAGGGGGAAAGAGACCCAGTACTTC. Residues: CASSLDRGKETQYF.

The gene calls are TRBV10-3 and TRBJ1-2; D is unresolved. From germline, CDR1 is ENHRY and CDR2 SYGVKD. This CDR3 has 13 amino acids. Trimming removed 6 bases at V and 6 bases at J, with 14 bases between. The CDR3, as DNA: TGTGCCATCAGCGGCGGATGGTTTCATGGCTACACCTTC. This encodes CAISGGWFHGYTF.

This clonotype was seen many times. The chain couples TRBV9 to TRBJ1-6; D gene uncertain. Germline assignment: CDR1 SGDLS and CDR2 YYNGEE. The CDR3 runs to 15 residues. The germline V and J ends were trimmed by 7 bases and 8 bases, with 19 bases remaining between them. CDR3: CASGPQEGIDSPLHF. CDR3 DNA: TGTGCCAGCGGCCCCCAGGAGGGTATTGATTCACCCCTCCACTTT.

J is TRBJ2-7 and V is TRBV6-5, with unresolved D. V was shortened by 5 bases and J by 7 bases, with 15 bases between the two germline ends. There are 13 residues in the CDR3. CDR1 and CDR2 (germline): MNHEY, SVGAGI. The CDR3 region has the DNA TGTGCCAGCAGTATCCTTACGGTGGGGGAGCAGTACTTC. Translated, it gives CASSILTVGEQYF.

CDR3 sequence: CASSQMTGNNQPQHF. CDR3 nucleotide sequence: TGTGCCAGCAGCCAAATGACAGGGAATAATCAGCCCCAGCATTTT. This chain uses TRBV7-2 with TRBJ1-5; 7 nucleotides match TRBD1. Per germline, CDR1 SGHTA and CDR2 FQGNSA. V trimming: 5 bases; J trimming: 4 bases; junction bases outside the gene matches: 8. There are 15 residues in the CDR3.

In this sample, this clonotype turned up many times. V is TRBV12-3 or TRBV12-4 and J is TRBJ2-5, with D unresolved. The ends were cut back, 2 bases at V and 3 bases at J, with 13 bases in the middle. The CDR3 sequence is 15 residues long. CDR3 DNA: TGTGCCAGCAGTTTACGGCTCGGCAGAAAAGAGACCCAGTACTTC. As protein: CASSLRLGRKETQYF.

This clonotype was recorded at least ten times. The chain employs TRBV7-2 and TRBJ2-7, with 7 bases aligning to TRBD2. Germline assignment: CDR1 SGHTA and CDR2 FQGNSA. The CDR3 consists of 16 residues. V dropped 1 base and J dropped 2; count of bases not matched to a gene: 8. The CDR3 sequence: CASSLGASGTTYEQYF. The DNA of the CDR3 is TGTGCCAGCAGCTTAGGGGCTAGCGGAACAACCTACGAGCAGTACTTC.

This chain connects TRBV24-1 to TRBJ2-5; D remains unclear. The V and J ends lost 4 bases and 1 base respectively, with 9 bases between them. Germline CDR1 is KGHDR and CDR2 is SFDVKD. CDR3 length equals 14 residues. CDR3 residues: CATSEPGSQETQYF. The CDR3, as DNA: TGTGCCACCAGTGAGCCCGGGTCCCAAGAGACCCAGTACTTC.

The rearrangement links TRBV9 to TRBJ1-5; D remains ambiguous. V lost 0 bases, J lost 6 bases, and 10 bases lay in between. The CDR3 has 14 amino acids. Germline V gives CDR1 SGDLS, CDR2 YYNGEE. The CDR3 is CASSVEPGFQPQHF. The CDR3 DNA reads TGTGCCAGCAGCGTAGAACCAGGATTTCAGCCCCAGCATTTT.